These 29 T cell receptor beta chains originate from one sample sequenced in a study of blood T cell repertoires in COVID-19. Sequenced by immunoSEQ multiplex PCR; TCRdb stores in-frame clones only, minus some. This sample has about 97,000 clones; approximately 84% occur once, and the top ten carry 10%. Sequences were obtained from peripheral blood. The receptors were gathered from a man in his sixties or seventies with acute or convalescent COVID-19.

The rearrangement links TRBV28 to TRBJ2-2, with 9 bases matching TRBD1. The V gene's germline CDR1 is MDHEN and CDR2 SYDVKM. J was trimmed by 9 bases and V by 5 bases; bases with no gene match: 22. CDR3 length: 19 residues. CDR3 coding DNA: TGTGCCAGCAGTACAACCTCGGGACAGGGCGGGTTAGGCTTCCGGGAGCTGTTTTTT. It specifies CASSTTSGQGGLGFRELFF.

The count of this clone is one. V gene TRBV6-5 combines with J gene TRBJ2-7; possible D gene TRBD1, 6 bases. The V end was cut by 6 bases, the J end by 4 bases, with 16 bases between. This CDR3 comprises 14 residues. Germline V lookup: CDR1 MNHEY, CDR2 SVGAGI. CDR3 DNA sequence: TGTGCCAGCAGGCAGACCAGGGGTACTTACGAGCAGTACTTC. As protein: CASRQTRGTYEQYF.

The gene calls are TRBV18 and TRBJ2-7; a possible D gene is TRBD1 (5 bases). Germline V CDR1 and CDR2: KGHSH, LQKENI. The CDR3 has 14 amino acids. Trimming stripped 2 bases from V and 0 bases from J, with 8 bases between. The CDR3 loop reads CASSPNRFSYEQYF. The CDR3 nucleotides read TGTGCCAGCTCACCAAACAGGTTCTCCTACGAGCAGTACTTC.

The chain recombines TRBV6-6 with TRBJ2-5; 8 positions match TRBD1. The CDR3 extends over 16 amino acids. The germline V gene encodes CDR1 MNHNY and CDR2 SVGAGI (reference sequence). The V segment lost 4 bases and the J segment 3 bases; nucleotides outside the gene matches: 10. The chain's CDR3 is CASSSTGGTQKETQYF. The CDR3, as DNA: TGTGCCAGCAGTTCCACAGGGGGAACTCAGAAAGAGACCCAGTACTTC.

The CDR3 region has the DNA TGCAGTGCCACTAGGGGAGGGACCCAGTACTTC. Translating it yields CSATRGGTQYF. The gene calls are TRBV20-1 and TRBJ2-5; possibly TRBD2 for D (6 bases). The V gene's germline CDR1 is DFQATT and CDR2 SNEGSKA (reference sequence). The length of the CDR3 is 11 residues. With 6 bases removed from V and 7 bases from J, the gap between germline ends came to 12 bases.

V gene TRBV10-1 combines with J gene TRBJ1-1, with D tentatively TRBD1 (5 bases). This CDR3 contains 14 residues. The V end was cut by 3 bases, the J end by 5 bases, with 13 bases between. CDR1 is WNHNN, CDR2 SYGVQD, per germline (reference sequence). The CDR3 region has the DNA TGCGCCAGCAGTGATGGGGGGAGTAAAACTGAAGCTTTCTTT. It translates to CASSDGGSKTEAFF.

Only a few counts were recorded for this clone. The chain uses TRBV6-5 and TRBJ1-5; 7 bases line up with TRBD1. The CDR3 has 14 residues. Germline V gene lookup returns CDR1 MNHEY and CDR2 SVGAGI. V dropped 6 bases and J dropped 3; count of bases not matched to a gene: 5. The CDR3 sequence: CASRVTGDNQPQHF. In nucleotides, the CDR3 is TGTGCCAGCAGAGTCACAGGGGACAATCAGCCCCAGCATTTT.

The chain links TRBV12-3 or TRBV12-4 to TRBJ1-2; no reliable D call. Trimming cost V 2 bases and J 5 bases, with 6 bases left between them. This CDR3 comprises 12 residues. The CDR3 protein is CASSLLSYGYTF. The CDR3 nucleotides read TGTGCCAGCAGTTTACTGAGTTATGGCTACACCTTC.

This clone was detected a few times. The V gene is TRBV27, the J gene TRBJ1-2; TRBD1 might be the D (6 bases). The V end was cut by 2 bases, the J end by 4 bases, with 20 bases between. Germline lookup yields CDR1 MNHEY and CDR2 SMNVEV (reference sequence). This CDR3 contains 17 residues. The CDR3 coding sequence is TGTGCCAGCAGTTTAGGGGGGGCGCAGGCGACAGGCTATGGCTACACCTTC. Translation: CASSLGGAQATGYGYTF.

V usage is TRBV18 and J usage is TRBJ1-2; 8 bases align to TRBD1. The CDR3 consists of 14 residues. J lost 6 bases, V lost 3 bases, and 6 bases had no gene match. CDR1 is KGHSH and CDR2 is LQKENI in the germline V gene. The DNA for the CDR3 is TGTGCCAGCTCACCCCGGGACAGGCTCGATGGCTACACCTTC. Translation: CASSPRDRLDGYTF.

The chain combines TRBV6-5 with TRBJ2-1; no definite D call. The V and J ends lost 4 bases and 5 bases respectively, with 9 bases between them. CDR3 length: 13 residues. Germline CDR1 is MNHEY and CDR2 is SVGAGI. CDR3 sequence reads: CASSFYTDNEQFF. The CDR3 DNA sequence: TGTGCCAGCAGTTTCTATACAGACAATGAGCAGTTCTTC.

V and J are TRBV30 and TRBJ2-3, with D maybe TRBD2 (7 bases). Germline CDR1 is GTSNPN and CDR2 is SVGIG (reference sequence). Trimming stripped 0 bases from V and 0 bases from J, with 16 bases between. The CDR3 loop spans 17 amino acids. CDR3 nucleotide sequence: TGTGCCTGGAGTGTAAACGGGGGGCCAGGGAGCACAGATACGCAGTATTTT. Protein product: CAWSVNGGPGSTDTQYF. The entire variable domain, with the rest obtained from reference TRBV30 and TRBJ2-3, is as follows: SQTIHQWPATLVQPVGSPLSLECTVEGTSNPNLYWYRQAAGRGLQLLFYSVGIGQISSEVPQNLSASRPQDRQFILSSKKLLLSDSGFYLCAWSVNGGPGSTDTQYFGPGTRLTVL.

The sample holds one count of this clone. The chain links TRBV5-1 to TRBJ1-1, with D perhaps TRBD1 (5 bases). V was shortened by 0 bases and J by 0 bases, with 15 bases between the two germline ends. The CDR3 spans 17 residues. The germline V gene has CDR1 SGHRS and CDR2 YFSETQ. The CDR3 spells CASSLAVDSSLNTEAFF. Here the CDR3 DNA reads TGCGCCAGCAGCTTGGCCGTCGACAGCTCCTTGAACACTGAAGCTTTCTTT.

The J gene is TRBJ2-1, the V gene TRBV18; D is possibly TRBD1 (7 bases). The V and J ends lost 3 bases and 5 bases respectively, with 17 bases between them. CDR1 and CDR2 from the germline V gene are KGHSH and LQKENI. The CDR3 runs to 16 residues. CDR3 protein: CASSPAGQRTNNEQFF. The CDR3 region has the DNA TGTGCCAGCTCACCGGCGGGACAGCGGACCAACAATGAGCAGTTCTTC.

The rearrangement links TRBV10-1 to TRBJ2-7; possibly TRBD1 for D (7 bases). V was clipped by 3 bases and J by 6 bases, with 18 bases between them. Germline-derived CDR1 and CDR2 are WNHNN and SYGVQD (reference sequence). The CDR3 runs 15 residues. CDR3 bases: TGCGCCAGCAGTGACTACGCCCGACAGGGAGGCGAGCAGTACTTC. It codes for CASSDYARQGGEQYF.

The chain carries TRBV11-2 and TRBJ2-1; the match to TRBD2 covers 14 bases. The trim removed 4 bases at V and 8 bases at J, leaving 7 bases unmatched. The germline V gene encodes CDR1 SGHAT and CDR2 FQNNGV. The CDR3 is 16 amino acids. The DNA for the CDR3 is TGTGCCAGCAGCTCCCGGACTAGCGGGAGGTGGGATGAGCAGTTCTTC. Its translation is CASSSRTSGRWDEQFF. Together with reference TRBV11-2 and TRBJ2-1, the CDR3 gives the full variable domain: EAGVAQSPRYKIIEKRQSVAFWCNPISGHATLYWYQQILGQGPKLLIQFQNNGVVDDSQLPKDRFSAERLKGVDSTLKIQPAKLEDSAVYLCASSSRTSGRWDEQFFGPGTRLTVL.

The CDR3 coding sequence is TGTGCCAGCAGTGAATCAGGCAGGGGGCTTAGCTATGGCTACACCTTC. It is translated as CASSESGRGLSYGYTF. V usage is TRBV6-1 and J usage is TRBJ1-2; 8 positions agree with TRBD1. Losses at the gene ends were 2 bases for V and 4 bases for J; bases not matched to a gene: 9. The germline gives CDR1 MNHNS, CDR2 SASEGT. The CDR3 runs to 16 residues.

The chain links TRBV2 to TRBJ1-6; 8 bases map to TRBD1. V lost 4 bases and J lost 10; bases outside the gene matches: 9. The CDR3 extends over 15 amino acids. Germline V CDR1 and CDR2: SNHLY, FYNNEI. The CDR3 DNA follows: TGTGCCAGCAGTGGAAGGACAGGGACGGGCTCACCCCTCCACTTT. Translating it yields CASSGRTGTGSPLHF.

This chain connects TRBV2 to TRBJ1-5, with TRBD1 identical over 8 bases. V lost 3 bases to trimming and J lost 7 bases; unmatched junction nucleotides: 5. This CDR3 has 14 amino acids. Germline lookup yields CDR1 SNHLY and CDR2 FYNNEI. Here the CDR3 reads CASSDPGGWQPQHF. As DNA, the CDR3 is TGTGCCAGCAGTGACCCAGGGGGCTGGCAGCCCCAGCATTTT.

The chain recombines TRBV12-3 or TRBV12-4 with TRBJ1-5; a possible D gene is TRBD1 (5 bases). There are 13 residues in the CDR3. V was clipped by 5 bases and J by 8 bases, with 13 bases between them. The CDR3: CASSPDRGEPQHF. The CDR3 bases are TGTGCCAGCAGTCCAGACAGAGGAGAGCCCCAGCATTTT.

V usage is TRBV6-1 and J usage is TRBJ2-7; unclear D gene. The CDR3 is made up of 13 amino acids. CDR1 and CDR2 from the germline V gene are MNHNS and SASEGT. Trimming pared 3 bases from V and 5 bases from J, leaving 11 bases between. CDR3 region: CASSEGLLDEQYF. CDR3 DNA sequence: TGTGCCAGCAGTGAGGGCCTGCTGGACGAGCAGTACTTC.

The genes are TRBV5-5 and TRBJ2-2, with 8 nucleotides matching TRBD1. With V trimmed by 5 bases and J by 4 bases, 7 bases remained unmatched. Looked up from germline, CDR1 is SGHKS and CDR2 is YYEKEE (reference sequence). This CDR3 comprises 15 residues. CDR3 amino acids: CASRGGQGPTGELFF. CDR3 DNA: TGTGCCAGCAGAGGAGGACAGGGACCCACCGGGGAGCTGTTTTTT.

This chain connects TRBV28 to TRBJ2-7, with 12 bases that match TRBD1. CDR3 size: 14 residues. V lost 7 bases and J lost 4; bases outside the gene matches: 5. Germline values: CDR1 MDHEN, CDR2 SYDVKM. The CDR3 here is CASTRDRGLYEQYF. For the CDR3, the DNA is TGTGCCAGCACCCGGGACAGGGGGCTTTACGAGCAGTACTTC. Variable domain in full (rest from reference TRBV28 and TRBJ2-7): DVKVTQSSRYLVKRTGEKVFLECVQDMDHENMFWYRQDPGLGLRLIYFSYDVKMKEKGDIPEGYSVSREKKERFSLILESASTNQTSMYLCASTRDRGLYEQYFGPGTRLTVT.

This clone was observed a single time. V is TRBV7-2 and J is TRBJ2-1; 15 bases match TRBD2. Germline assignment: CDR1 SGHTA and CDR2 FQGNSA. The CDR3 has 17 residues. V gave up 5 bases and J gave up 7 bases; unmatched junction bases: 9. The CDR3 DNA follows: TGTGCCAGCAGCCCCAGACCCGGGACTAGCGGGAGGAATGAGCAGTTCTTC. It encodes CASSPRPGTSGRNEQFF. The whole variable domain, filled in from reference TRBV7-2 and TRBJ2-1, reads GAGVSQSPSNKVTEKGKDVELRCDPISGHTALYWYRQSLGQGLEFLIYFQGNSAPDKSGLPSDRFSAERTGGSVSTLTIQRTQQEDSAVYLCASSPRPGTSGRNEQFFGPGTRLTVL.

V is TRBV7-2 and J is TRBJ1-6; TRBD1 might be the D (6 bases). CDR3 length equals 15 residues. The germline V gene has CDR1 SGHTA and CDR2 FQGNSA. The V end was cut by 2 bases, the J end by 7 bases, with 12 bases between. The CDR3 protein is CASSLIQGGNSPLHF. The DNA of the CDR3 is TGTGCCAGCAGCTTAATACAGGGTGGCAATTCACCCCTCCACTTT.

The CDR3 protein is CSVPTTNTEAFF. The CDR3 bases are TGCAGCGTGCCCACAACGAACACTGAAGCTTTCTTT. The chain employs TRBV29-1 and TRBJ1-1; D uncertain. Germline CDR1 reads SQVTM; CDR2 reads ANQGSEA. This CDR3 has 12 amino acids. The V gene lost 6 bases and the J gene lost 1 base, with 9 bases spanning the gap.

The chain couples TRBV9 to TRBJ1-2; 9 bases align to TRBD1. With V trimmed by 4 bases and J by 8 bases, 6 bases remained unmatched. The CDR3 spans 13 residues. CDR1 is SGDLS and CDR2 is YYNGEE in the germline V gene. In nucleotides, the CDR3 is TGTGCCAGCAGCCAGGGACAGGGCACAGGCTACACCTTC. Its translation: CASSQGQGTGYTF.

The CDR3 DNA is TGTGCCAGCAGATTTCTAGCGGGATTATACAATGAGCAGTTCTTC. It specifies CASRFLAGLYNEQFF. V is TRBV7-2 and J is TRBJ2-1; TRBD2 agrees at 9 bases. Germline trimming cut 6 bases from V and 4 bases from J; bases unmatched to any gene: 7. CDR3 length: 15 residues. Germline V gene lookup returns CDR1 SGHTA and CDR2 FQGNSA.

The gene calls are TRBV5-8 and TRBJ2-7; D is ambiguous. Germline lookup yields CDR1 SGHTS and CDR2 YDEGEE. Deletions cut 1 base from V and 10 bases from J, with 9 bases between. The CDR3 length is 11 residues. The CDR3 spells CASSLYPVQYF. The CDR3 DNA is TGTGCCAGCAGCTTGTATCCAGTACAGTACTTC.